These T cell receptor beta chains were read from a single sample in a study of T-cell reconstitution after alpha-beta-depleted transplantation in children. TCRdb independently ran MiXCR on the PCR reads; one entry per CDR3 protein. The repertoire includes around 680,000 distinct CDR3 sequences, roughly 15% of them detected once, and about 1.1% sits in the top ten. Here the sequenced sample was PBMCs from the stem cell graft donor, taken from the stem cell graft. All receptors come from a human donor who donated a stem cell graft to a child with acute myeloid leukemia. Each CDR3 is given with its conserved first and last residue. D genes are given only for firm matches. Only part of the rows carry a size: once, few, many, or a class if the clone is expanded.

V gene: TRBV20-1; clone size: many; D gene: -; J gene: TRBJ1-4; CDR3 protein: CSARGLEKLFF; CDR3 DNA: TGCAGTGCTAGAGGCCTGGAAAAACTGTTTTTT
V gene: TRBV12-3/TRBV12-4; clone size: few; D gene: -; J gene: TRBJ1-5; CDR3 protein: CASSPPPWGQPQHF; CDR3 DNA: TGTGCCAGCAGTCCTCCTCCTTGGGGGCAGCCCCAGCATTTT
V gene: TRBV5-6; clone size: many; D gene: TRBD2; J gene: TRBJ2-7; CDR3 protein: CASSFGTSGGNEQYF; CDR3 DNA: TGTGCCAGCAGCTTCGGGACTAGCGGGGGAAACGAGCAGTACTTC
V gene: TRBV7-2; clone size: -; D gene: TRBD2; J gene: TRBJ2-1; CDR3 protein: CASGLALSYNEQFF; CDR3 DNA: TGTGCCAGTGGACTAGCGCTATCCTACAATGAGCAGTTCTTC
V gene: TRBV30; clone size: -; D gene: -; J gene: TRBJ2-7; CDR3 protein: CAWEVRERREQYF; CDR3 DNA: TGTGCCTGGGAAGTCAGGGAGCGGCGCGAGCAGTACTTC
V gene: TRBV18; clone size: few; D gene: TRBD2; J gene: TRBJ2-3; CDR3 protein: CASFLAGAGDTQYF; CDR3 DNA: TGTGCCAGCTTCCTAGCGGGGGCGGGAGATACGCAGTATTTT
V gene: TRBV29-1; clone size: many; D gene: TRBD2; J gene: TRBJ2-3; CDR3 protein: CSVRGGGRADTQYF; CDR3 DNA: TGCAGCGTTCGCGGGGGGGGCCGGGCAGATACGCAGTATTTT
V gene: TRBV27; clone size: few; D gene: -; J gene: TRBJ2-7; CDR3 protein: CASSADNINSYEQYF; CDR3 DNA: TGTGCCAGCAGTGCGGACAACATCAACTCCTACGAGCAGTACTTC
V gene: TRBV20-1; clone size: few; D gene: TRBD2; J gene: TRBJ2-5; CDR3 protein: CSAGSGAKQETQYF; CDR3 DNA: TGCAGTGCTGGGAGCGGGGCGAAACAAGAGACCCAGTACTTC
V gene: TRBV4-1; clone size: many; D gene: TRBD2; J gene: TRBJ2-3; CDR3 protein: CASSHLAGSDTQYF; CDR3 DNA: TGCGCCAGCAGCCATTTAGCGGGATCGGATACGCAGTATTTT
V gene: TRBV12-3/TRBV12-4; clone size: many; D gene: TRBD1; J gene: TRBJ1-4; CDR3 protein: CASGTGFGEKLFF; CDR3 DNA: TGTGCCAGCGGGACAGGGTTTGGTGAAAAACTGTTTTTT
V gene: TRBV5-1; clone size: -; D gene: -; J gene: TRBJ2-5; CDR3 protein: CASSLWETQETQYF; CDR3 DNA: TGCGCCAGCAGCTTGTGGGAAACCCAAGAGACCCAGTACTTC
V gene: TRBV12-3/TRBV12-4; clone size: -; D gene: -; J gene: TRBJ2-7; CDR3 protein: CASGIGVSYEQYF; CDR3 DNA: TGTGCCAGCGGAATAGGCGTCTCCTACGAGCAGTACTTC
V gene: TRBV7-9; clone size: few; D gene: -; J gene: TRBJ2-1; CDR3 protein: CASSFQGNIRNEQFF; CDR3 DNA: TGTGCCAGCAGCTTCCAGGGGAATATTCGGAATGAGCAGTTCTTC